Described below is a single T cell receptor (beta chain) sequence and its context. Its antigen is undetermined. There are 17 residues in the CDR3. CDR1 and CDR2 from the germline V gene are SGHDT and YYEEEE. Between the trimmed V and J ends, which lost 3 bases and 2 bases, there was a span of 20 bases. This entry belongs to a study of cytomegalovirus exposure and HLA in healthy donors. Findings and limits, study-wide: Apart from CMV serostatus, no immune exposure information was available. The authors considered a cluster of highly shared sequence variants likely to be a sequencing artifact.

The study ran its PCR with 60 Vbeta and 13 Jbeta primers. The protocol was immunoSEQ multiplex PCR, while the TCRdb copy is restricted to in-frame clones and leaves out a portion. The sample lists some 150,000 clones; about 77% were seen once. The chain employs TRBV5-6 and TRBJ2-5, with D possibly TRBD2 on 5 matching bases. Sequencing was performed on PBMCs. This clonotype originated in a female donor in good health and CMV-seronegative. This CDR3 reads CASSWARGSGGQETQYF. For the CDR3, the DNA is TGTGCCAGCAGCTGGGCTCGCGGGTCGGGTGGGCAAGAGACCCAGTACTTC.